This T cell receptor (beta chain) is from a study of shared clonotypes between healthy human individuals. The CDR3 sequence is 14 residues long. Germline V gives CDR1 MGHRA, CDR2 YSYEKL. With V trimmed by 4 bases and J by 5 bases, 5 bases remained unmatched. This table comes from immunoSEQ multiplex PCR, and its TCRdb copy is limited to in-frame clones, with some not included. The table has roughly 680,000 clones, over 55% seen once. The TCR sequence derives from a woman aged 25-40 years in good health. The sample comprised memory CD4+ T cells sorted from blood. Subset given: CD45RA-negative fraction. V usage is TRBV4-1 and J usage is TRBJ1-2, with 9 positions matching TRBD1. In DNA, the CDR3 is TGCGCCAGCAGCCCGGGACAGGGCACGTATGGCTACACCTTC. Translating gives CASSPGQGTYGYTF.